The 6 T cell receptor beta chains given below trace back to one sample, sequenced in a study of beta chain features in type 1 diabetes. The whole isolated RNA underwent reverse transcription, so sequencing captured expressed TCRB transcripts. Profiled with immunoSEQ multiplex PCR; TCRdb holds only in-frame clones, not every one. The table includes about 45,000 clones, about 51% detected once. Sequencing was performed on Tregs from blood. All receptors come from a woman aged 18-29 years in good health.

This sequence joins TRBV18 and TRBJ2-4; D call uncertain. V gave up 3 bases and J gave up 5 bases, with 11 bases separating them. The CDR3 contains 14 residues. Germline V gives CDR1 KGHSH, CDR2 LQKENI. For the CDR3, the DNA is TGTGCCAGCTCACCTGCGAGTGGTGAAAACATTCAGTACTTC. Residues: CASSPASGENIQYF.

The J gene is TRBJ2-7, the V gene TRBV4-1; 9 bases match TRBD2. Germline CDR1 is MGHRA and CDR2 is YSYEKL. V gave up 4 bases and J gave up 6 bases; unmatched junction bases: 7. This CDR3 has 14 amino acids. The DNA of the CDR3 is TGCGCCAGCAGCCCAGGGACTAGCAGCCGCGAGCAGTACTTC. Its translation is CASSPGTSSREQYF.

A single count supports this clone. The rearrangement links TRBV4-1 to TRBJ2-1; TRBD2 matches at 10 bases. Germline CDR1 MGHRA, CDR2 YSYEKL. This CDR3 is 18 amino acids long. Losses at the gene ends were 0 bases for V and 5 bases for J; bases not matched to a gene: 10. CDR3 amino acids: CASSQDFRLAGVNNEQFF. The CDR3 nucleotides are TGCGCCAGCAGCCAAGATTTTAGGCTAGCGGGAGTAAACAATGAGCAGTTCTTC.

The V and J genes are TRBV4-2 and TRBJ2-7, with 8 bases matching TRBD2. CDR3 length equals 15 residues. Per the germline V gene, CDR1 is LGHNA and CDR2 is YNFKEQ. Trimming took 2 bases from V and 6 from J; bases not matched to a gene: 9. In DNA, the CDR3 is TGTGCCAGCAGCCAATCTAAGCGGGAGAGAACCGAGCAGTACTTC. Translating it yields CASSQSKRERTEQYF.

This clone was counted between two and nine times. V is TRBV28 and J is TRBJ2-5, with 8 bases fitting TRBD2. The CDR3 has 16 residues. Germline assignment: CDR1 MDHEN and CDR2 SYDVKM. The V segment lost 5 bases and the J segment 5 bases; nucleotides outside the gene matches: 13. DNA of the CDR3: TGTGCCAGCAGTACAGGGACTAGATTAAGTTCGGAGACCCAGTACTTC. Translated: CASSTGTRLSSETQYF.

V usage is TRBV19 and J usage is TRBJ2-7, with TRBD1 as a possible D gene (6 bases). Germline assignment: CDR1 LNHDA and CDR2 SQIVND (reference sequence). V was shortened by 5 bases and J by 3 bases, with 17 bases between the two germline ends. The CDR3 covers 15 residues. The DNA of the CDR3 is TGTGCCAGTAGTTCTCAGGCAGGGGCTAACTACGAGCAGTACTTC. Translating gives CASSSQAGANYEQYF.